This entry features one T cell receptor beta chain sequence. Its specificity is not known. This sample stems from a study of identical twins. Findings and limits, study-wide: Insertion counts were lower in abundant cord blood beta clonotypes, a trend that memory repertoires did not show.

TCRdb called the 5' RACE reads again in MiXCR, with one record for every CDR3 protein. The repertoire holds under 250,000 distinct CDR3 sequences, with less than 9.5% as singletons. The clonotype comes from a woman younger than 35 in good health. The sequencing input was memory (CD45RO+) T cells sorted from blood.

CDR3 nucleotide sequence: TGTGCCAGCAGTACCCAAGAGACCCAGTACTTC. It yields the protein CASSTQETQYF. The rearrangement joins TRBV12-3 or TRBV12-4 to TRBJ2-5; D is unclear. V dropped 5 bases and J dropped 1 base, with 2 bases sitting between them. The CDR3 loop spans 11 amino acids.